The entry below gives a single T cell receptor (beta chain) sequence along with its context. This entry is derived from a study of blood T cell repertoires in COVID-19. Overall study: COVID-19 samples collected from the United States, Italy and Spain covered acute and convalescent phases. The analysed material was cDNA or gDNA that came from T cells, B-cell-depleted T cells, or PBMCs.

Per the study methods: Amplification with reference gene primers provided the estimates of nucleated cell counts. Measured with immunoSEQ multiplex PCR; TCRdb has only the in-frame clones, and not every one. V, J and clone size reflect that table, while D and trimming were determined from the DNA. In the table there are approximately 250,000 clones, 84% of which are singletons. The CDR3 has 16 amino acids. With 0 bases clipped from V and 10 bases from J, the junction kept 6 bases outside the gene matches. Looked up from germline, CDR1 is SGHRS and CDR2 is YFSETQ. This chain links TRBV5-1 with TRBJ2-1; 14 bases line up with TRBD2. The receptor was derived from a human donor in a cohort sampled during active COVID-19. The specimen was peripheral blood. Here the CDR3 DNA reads TGCGCCAGCAGCTTGGGGGGACTAGCGGGAGCGGAGGAGCAGTTCTTC. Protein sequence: CASSLGGLAGAEEQFF.